This TCR beta chain was captured in a study of blood T cell repertoires in COVID-19. The overall study: Donors in the United States, Italy and Spain gave samples during acute or convalescent COVID-19. PBMCs, B-cell-depleted T cells, or T cells were the source of the cDNA or gDNA that made up the material.

Seattle patients were enrolled during active infection and followed longitudinally. The CDR3 is 14 amino acids. Trimming at V came to 3 bases and at J to 5 bases, leaving 4 bases not matched to a gene. Germline V gene lookup returns CDR1 SEHNR and CDR2 FQNEAQ (reference sequence). In the study's own analysis: Reference gene primer amplification gave estimated nucleated cell counts. Measured with immunoSEQ multiplex PCR; TCRdb has only the in-frame clones, and not every one. That table gives V, J and clone size, and the DNA gave D and trimming. The sample records some 120,000 clones, 65% to 85% being singletons.

The material sequenced was peripheral blood. This sequence originates from a man aged 25-40 years with COVID-19, enrolled during active disease. This chain links TRBV7-9 with TRBJ1-1, with 9 bases fitting TRBD1. The CDR3 nucleotides are TGTGCCAGCAGCTTTACAGGGGGCTGGACTGAAGCTTTCTTT. This encodes CASSFTGGWTEAFF.